This entry lists 10 T cell receptor beta chains sequenced from one sample in a study of control samples from healthy donors and cancer patients. Measured with immunoSEQ multiplex PCR; TCRdb has only the in-frame clones, and not every one. The sample shows 150,000 or so clones, 88% of them seen only once. Sequenced input: blood. The receptors were sampled from a man aged 18 to 30 in good health.

The rearrangement joins TRBV5-1 to TRBJ2-3; 14 positions match TRBD2. This CDR3 is 17 amino acids long. V dropped 5 bases and J dropped 1; count of bases not matched to a gene: 6. Germline values: CDR1 SGHRS, CDR2 YFSETQ. This CDR3 is CASRPPGLAGGTDTQYF. The CDR3, as DNA: TGCGCCAGCAGACCACCGGGACTAGCGGGGGGCACAGATACGCAGTATTTT.

The rearrangement links TRBV30 to TRBJ2-4; D uncertain. Germline V gene lookup returns CDR1 GTSNPN and CDR2 SVGIG (reference sequence). This CDR3 is built from 12 residues. Trimming took 7 bases from V and 0 from J, leaving 7 bases between them. The CDR3 DNA sequence: TGTGCCTTCGGTGTAGCCAAAAACATTCAGTACTTC. Encoded protein: CAFGVAKNIQYF.

The V and J genes are TRBV11-2 and TRBJ2-2; 8 bases are shared with TRBD2. After removal of 1 base from V and 5 bases from J, the junction contained 6 bases not matched to a gene. CDR1 and CDR2 from the germline V gene are SGHAT and FQNNGV. The CDR3 sequence is 16 residues long. The DNA of the CDR3 is TGTGCCAGCAGCTTAGCGGCGGGGGGCAGGACCGGGGAGCTGTTTTTT. This sequence encodes CASSLAAGGRTGELFF.

The chain links TRBV19 to TRBJ1-1; TRBD1 is a possible D gene (5 bases). Germline values: CDR1 LNHDA, CDR2 SQIVND (reference sequence). Trimming took off 3 bases at V and 1 base at J, with 6 bases between the two ends. CDR3 length equals 13 residues. DNA for the CDR3: TGTGCCAGTAGTATGACAGAGAACACTGAAGCTTTCTTT. Translating it yields CASSMTENTEAFF.

This clone has more than one count but fewer than ten. The J gene is TRBJ2-2, the V gene TRBV2, with D possibly matching TRBD2 (5 bases). CDR1 is SNHLY and CDR2 is FYNNEI in the germline V gene. The CDR3 contains 14 residues. V lost 2 bases and J 4 bases, leaving 8 bases between the germline ends. CDR3 sequence reads: CASSETGFTGELFF. CDR3 nucleotides: TGTGCCAGCAGTGAAACGGGGTTCACCGGGGAGCTGTTTTTT.

This chain joins TRBV30 and TRBJ2-7, with no clear D. V lost 6 bases and J lost 5, with 14 bases in between. The CDR3 is 12 amino acids. Germline V CDR1 and CDR2: GTSNPN, SVGIG (reference sequence). The CDR3, as DNA: TGTGCCTGCCAGCCAGTCCCCAACGAGCAGTACTTC. As protein: CACQPVPNEQYF.

This clone appeared once. This sequence joins TRBV6-5 and TRBJ2-7; a possible D gene is TRBD1 (6 bases). The V and J ends lost 6 bases and 0 bases respectively, with 15 bases between them. This CDR3 has 15 residues. Per germline, CDR1 MNHEY and CDR2 SVGAGI. CDR3 sequence (DNA): TGTGCCAGCAGGTATATAGGGGGTCCCTCCTACGAGCAGTACTTC. It is translated as CASRYIGGPSYEQYF.

The V and J genes are TRBV6-2 or TRBV6-3 and TRBJ1-2; 9 positions match TRBD1. J gave up 8 bases and V 4 bases, and 11 bases lay outside the gene matches. The CDR3 spans 15 residues. From germline, CDR1 is MNHEY and CDR2 SVGEGT. DNA of the CDR3: TGTGCCAGCAGTTGGGGGAACAGGGGGCTCGACGGCTACACCTTC. Translating gives CASSWGNRGLDGYTF.

V is TRBV2 and J is TRBJ1-1; maybe TRBD1 (5 bases). Trimming shortened V by 7 bases and J by 6 bases, and 18 bases separated the two germline ends. The CDR3 has 14 residues. Germline V gives CDR1 SNHLY, CDR2 FYNNEI. This CDR3 reads CASIERPGMAEAFF. The CDR3 region has the DNA TGTGCCAGCATCGAGAGGCCAGGGATGGCTGAAGCTTTCTTT.

This clone turned up a few times. This chain uses TRBV4-2 with TRBJ2-2; D perhaps matches TRBD1 (5 bases). V shed 0 bases and J shed 3 bases, with 14 bases lying between them. Germline CDR1 reads LGHNA; CDR2 reads YNFKEQ. The CDR3 length is 17 residues. Written as DNA, the CDR3 is TGTGCCAGCAGCCAAGATGCTGGGGCGCCGGACACCGGGGAGCTGTTTTTT. Protein product: CASSQDAGAPDTGELFF.